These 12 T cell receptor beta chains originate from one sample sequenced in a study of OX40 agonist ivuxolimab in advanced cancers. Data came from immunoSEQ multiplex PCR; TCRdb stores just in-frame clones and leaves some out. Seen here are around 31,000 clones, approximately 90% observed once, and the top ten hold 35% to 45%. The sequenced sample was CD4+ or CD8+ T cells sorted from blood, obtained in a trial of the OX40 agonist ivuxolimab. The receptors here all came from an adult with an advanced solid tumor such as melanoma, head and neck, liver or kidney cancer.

The CDR3 is CASSPRGDRGLYGYTF. CDR3 nucleotide sequence: TGCGCCAGCAGCCCGCGAGGGGACAGGGGGCTCTATGGCTACACCTTC. The chain has TRBV5-1 and TRBJ1-2, with 12 positions matching TRBD1. V gave up 4 bases and J gave up 4 bases; unmatched junction bases: 8. Per the germline V gene, CDR1 is SGHRS and CDR2 is YFSETQ. CDR3 size: 16 residues. Full variable domain (rest looked up from reference TRBV5-1 and TRBJ1-2): KAGVTQTPRYLIKTRGQQVTLSCSPISGHRSVSWYQQTPGQGLQFLFEYFSETQRNKGNFPGRFSGRQFSNSRSEMNVSTLELGDSALYLCASSPRGDRGLYGYTFGSGTRLTVV.

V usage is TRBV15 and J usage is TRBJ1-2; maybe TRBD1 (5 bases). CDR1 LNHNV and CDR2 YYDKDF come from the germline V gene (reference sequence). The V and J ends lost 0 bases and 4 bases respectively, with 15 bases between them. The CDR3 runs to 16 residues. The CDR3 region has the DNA TGTGCCACCAGCAGAGATCCAGGCAGGGCCCTCTATGGCTACACCTTC. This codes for CATSRDPGRALYGYTF.

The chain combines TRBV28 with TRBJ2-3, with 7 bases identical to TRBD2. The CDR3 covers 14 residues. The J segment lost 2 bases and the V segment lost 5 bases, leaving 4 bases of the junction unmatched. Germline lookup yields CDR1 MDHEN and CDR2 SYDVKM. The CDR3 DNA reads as TGTGCCAGCAGTCGCAGCGGGATCACAGATACGCAGTATTTT. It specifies CASSRSGITDTQYF. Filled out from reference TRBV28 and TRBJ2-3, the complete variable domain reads DVKVTQSSRYLVKRTGEKVFLECVQDMDHENMFWYRQDPGLGLRLIYFSYDVKMKEKGDIPEGYSVSREKKERFSLILESASTNQTSMYLCASSRSGITDTQYFGPGTRLTVL.

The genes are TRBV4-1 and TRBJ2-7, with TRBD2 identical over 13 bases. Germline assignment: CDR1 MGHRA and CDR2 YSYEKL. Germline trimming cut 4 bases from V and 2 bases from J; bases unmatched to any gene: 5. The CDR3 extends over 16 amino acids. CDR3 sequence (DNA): TGCGCCAGCAGCCCCCTCGGGACTAGCGGGACCTACGAGCAGTACTTC. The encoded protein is CASSPLGTSGTYEQYF.

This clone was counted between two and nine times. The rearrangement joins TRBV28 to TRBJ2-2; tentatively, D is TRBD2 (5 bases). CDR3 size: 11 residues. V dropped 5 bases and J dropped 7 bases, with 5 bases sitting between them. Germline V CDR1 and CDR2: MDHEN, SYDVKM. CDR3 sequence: CASSAGGELFF. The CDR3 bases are TGTGCCAGCAGTGCGGGCGGGGAGCTGTTTTTT.

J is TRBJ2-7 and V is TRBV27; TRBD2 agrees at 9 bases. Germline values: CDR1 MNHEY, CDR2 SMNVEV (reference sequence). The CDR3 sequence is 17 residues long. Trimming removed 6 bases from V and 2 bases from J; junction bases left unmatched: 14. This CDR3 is CASSPPGMVAGAYEQYF. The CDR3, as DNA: TGTGCCAGCAGCCCCCCGGGAATGGTAGCGGGGGCCTACGAGCAGTACTTC.

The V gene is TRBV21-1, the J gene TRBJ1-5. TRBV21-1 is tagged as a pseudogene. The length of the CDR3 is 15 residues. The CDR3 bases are TGTGCCAGCAGCAAAGATCGGGCGGGCAATCAGCCCCAGCATTTT. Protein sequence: CASSKDRAGNQPQHF.

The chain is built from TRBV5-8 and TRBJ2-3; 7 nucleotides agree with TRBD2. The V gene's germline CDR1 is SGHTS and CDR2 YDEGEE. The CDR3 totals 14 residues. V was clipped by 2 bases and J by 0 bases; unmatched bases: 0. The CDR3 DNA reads TGTGCCAGCAGCTTTAGCGGGAGCACAGATACGCAGTATTTT. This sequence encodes CASSFSGSTDTQYF.

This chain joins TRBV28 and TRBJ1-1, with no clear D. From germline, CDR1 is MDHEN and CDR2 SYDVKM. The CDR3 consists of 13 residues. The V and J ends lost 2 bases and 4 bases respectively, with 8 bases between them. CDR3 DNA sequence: TGTGCCAGCAGTTTAGGGGTCTTCACTGAAGCTTTCTTT. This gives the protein CASSLGVFTEAFF. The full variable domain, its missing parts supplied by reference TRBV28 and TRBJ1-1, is DVKVTQSSRYLVKRTGEKVFLECVQDMDHENMFWYRQDPGLGLRLIYFSYDVKMKEKGDIPEGYSVSREKKERFSLILESASTNQTSMYLCASSLGVFTEAFFGQGTRLTVV.

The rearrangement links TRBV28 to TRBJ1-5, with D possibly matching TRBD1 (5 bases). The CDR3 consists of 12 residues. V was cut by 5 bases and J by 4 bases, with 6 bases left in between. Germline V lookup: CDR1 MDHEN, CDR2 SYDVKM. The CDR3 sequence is CASSAGNQPQHF. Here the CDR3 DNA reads TGTGCCAGCAGTGCAGGGAATCAGCCCCAGCATTTT.

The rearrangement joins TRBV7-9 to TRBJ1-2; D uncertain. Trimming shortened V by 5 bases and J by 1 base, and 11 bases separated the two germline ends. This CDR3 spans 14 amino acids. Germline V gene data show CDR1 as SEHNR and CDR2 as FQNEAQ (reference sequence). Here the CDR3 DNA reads TGTGCCAGCAGCCTAATAACTGATAACTATGGCTACACCTTC. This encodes CASSLITDNYGYTF. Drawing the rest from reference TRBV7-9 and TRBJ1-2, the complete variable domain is DTGVSQNPRHKITKRGQNVTFRCDPISEHNRLYWYRQTLGQGPEFLTYFQNEAQLEKSRLLSDRFSAERPKGSFSTLEIQRTEQGDSAMYLCASSLITDNYGYTFGSGTRLTVV.

The CDR3 DNA sequence: TGTGCCAGCAGCTTAGAAGAGAGGGGACCGGGACTATTTGGGCAGCCCCAGCATTTT. Its translation is CASSLEERGPGLFGQPQHF. The V call is TRBV11-3, the J call TRBJ1-5, with D possibly being TRBD1 (5 bases). Trimming pared 0 bases from V and 7 bases from J, leaving 25 bases between. The CDR3 covers 19 residues. Germline CDR1 SGHNT, CDR2 YENEEA.